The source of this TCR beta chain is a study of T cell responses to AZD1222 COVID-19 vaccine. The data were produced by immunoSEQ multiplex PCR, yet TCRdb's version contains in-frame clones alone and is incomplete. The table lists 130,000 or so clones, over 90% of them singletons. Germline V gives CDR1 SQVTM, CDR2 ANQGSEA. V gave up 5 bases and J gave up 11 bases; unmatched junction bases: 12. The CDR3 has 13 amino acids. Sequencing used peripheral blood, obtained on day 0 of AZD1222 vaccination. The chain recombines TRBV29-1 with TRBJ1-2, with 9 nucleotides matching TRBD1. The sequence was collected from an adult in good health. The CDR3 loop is CSVSSTGTGIYTF. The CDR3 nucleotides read TGCAGCGTTTCTTCTACCGGGACAGGGATTTACACCTTC.